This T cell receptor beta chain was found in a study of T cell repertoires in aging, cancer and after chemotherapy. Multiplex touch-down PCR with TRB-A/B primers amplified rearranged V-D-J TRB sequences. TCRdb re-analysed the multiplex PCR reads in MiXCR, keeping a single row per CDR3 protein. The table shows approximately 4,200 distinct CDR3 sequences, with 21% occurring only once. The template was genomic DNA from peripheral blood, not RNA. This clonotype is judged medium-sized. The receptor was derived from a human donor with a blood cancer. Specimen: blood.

The CDR3 loop reads CASSTQGAGYGYTF. The CDR3 region has the DNA TGTGCCAGCAGTACCCAAGGGGCAGGCTATGGCTACACCTTC. The chain uses TRBV12-3 or TRBV12-4 and TRBJ1-2; D may be TRBD1 (5 bases). CDR3 size: 14 residues. Trimming removed 5 bases at V and 4 bases at J, with 14 bases between.